The rows below give T cell receptor beta chains drawn from one sample of a study of blood T cell repertoires in COVID-19. Libraries were prepared by immunoSEQ multiplex PCR; TCRdb keeps only in-frame clonotypes and omits some of them. The table includes approximately 270,000 clones, roughly 80% detected once. Source material: peripheral blood. Receptor source: a man older than 75 with acute or convalescent COVID-19. Both conserved end residues are part of each CDR3. A D gene is named only where the DNA matches it firmly.

V	D	CDR3
TRBV6-5	NA	CASSYSRTQIEAFF
TRBV19	TRBD2	CASKGLAGGPLIYEQFF
TRBV6-5	NA	CASGLDQPQHF
TRBV9	NA	CASSLSGFSYNEQFF
TRBV9	TRBD2	CASGEAGGPNGELFF
TRBV19	TRBD2	CASEIAGGPAGELFF
TRBV14	NA	CASSRALNTEAFF
TRBV5-1	NA	CASSLDREKNNEQFF
TRBV11-2	TRBD1	CASSRTGGGNQPQHF
TRBV5-1	TRBD1	CASSFWDRVSNVLTF
TRBV28	TRBD1	CASSARRGRVTPLHF
TRBV12-5	NA	CASGLVGGSSYEQYF
TRBV19	TRBD1	CASSRDRADRDVYGYTF
TRBV5-1	TRBD1	CASSLGYRDRAGANVLTF
TRBV21-1	NA	CASSRSSYEQYF
TRBV29-1	NA	CSVERGNGYTF
TRBV5-1	NA	CASSPDLRDFYGYTF
TRBV12-3/TRBV12-4	NA	CASSLASLYEQYF
TRBV18	NA	CASSRDSGMNTEAFF
TRBV30	NA	CAWSSVQIISGNTIYF
TRBV20-1	NA	CSASNPGDGNTEAFF
TRBV4-1	NA	CASSPTPRRGQPQHF
TRBV5-4	TRBD2	CASSLELAGRTGELFF
TRBV7-9	NA	CASSSRQRNTEAFF
TRBV18	TRBD1	CASSSYRDSQETQYF
TRBV11-2	NA	CASSLDNLQVRAFF
TRBV7-9	NA	CASSLAGGEKLFF
TRBV12-5	TRBD1	CASGLGPDRNYGYTF
TRBV19	TRBD2	CASSIYSGSGADTQYF
TRBV30	NA	CAGSGDTEAFF
TRBV5-1	NA	CASSLAPGGTYNSPLHF
TRBV27	NA	CASSFTGIISPLHF
TRBV9	TRBD1	CASSGRDRGHEKLFF
TRBV18	TRBD2	CASSSGLANTGELFF
TRBV24-1	NA	CATSSPGLIYNEQFF
TRBV29-1	NA	CSVEAGGTYNEQFF
TRBV3-1/TRBV3-2	NA	CASSRSGLEQYF
TRBV3-1/TRBV3-2	NA	CASSHLGGPRGTIYF
TRBV15	NA	CATSSQGFGYLGTEAFF
TRBV11-2	NA	CASSLGSGMVAQPQHF
TRBV7-2	NA	CASSLLDGGTYEQYF
TRBV6-2/TRBV6-3	TRBD1	CASSPAAGTGLKWYGYTF
TRBV2	TRBD1	CASRYRGLGEQYF
TRBV28	NA	CASSRAGVNTEAFF
TRBV9	NA	CASSVGSVSYNEQFF
TRBV9	NA	CASSVATGGHGYTF
TRBV19	TRBD1	CASSITGTGLYSNQPQHF
TRBV5-1	NA	CASSLGDVTANEQFF